What follows are 26 T cell receptor beta chains derived from one specimen sequenced in a study of response to subunit inactivated influenza vaccine. In TCRdb, the RT-PCR reads were re-called with MiXCR into one record per CDR3 protein. The sample shows roughly 500,000 distinct CDR3 sequences, 15% to 20% of them seen only once. This specimen consisted of CD4+ T cells sorted from PBMCs, obtained less than 30 months after vaccination. These receptors came from a man between 50 and 69 years old who received an inactivated influenza vaccine.

CDR3 DNA sequence: TGTGCCACCCGCCCGGACAGGAGCTCCTACAATGAGCAGTTCTTC. Translated: CATRPDRSSYNEQFF. The chain couples TRBV15 to TRBJ2-1, with 7 bases that match TRBD1. Germline CDR1 LNHNV, CDR2 YYDKDF (reference sequence). This CDR3 contains 15 residues. V was pared by 8 bases and J by 0 bases, with 7 bases of the junction left unmatched.

This clonotype was counted only a few times. The chain employs TRBV28 and TRBJ2-7; TRBD2 aligns across 13 bases. Germline CDR1 reads MDHEN; CDR2 reads SYDVKM. This CDR3 spans 15 amino acids. V was clipped by 4 bases and J by 6 bases; unmatched bases: 6. Here the CDR3 reads CASSSPGLAGREQYF. The CDR3 DNA reads as TGTGCCAGCAGTTCGCCGGGACTAGCGGGACGCGAGCAGTACTTC.

The chain has TRBV27 and TRBJ2-3; a possible D gene is TRBD2 (7 bases). V gave up 5 bases and J gave up 0 bases, with 21 bases separating them. The CDR3 has 18 residues. CDR1 MNHEY and CDR2 SMNVEV come from the germline V gene (reference sequence). CDR3: CASSREGGGLPSTDTQYF. The CDR3 DNA reads TGTGCCAGCAGTAGAGAGGGCGGGGGCCTTCCTAGCACAGATACGCAGTATTTT.

J is TRBJ2-5 and V is TRBV20-1; 9 nucleotides align to TRBD1. Germline trimming cut 6 bases from V and 7 bases from J; bases unmatched to any gene: 9. The CDR3 spans 13 residues. Germline loops: CDR1 DFQATT, CDR2 SNEGSKA (reference sequence). Written as DNA, the CDR3 is TGCAGTGCACCCAGACAGGGGGTTGTGACCCAGTACTTC. Its protein is CSAPRQGVVTQYF.

The chain couples TRBV7-3 to TRBJ1-1; TRBD1 matches at 8 bases. V lost 5 bases and J lost 3; bases outside the gene matches: 8. CDR3 size: 15 residues. The germline V gene encodes CDR1 SGHTA and CDR2 FQGTGA. Here the CDR3 reads CASSLGQGIDTEAFF. The CDR3 DNA is TGTGCCAGCAGCCTCGGACAGGGTATTGACACTGAAGCTTTCTTT.

This clonotype has more than one count but fewer than ten. This chain uses TRBV25-1 with TRBJ2-1; 14 nucleotides agree with TRBD2. Germline assignment: CDR1 MGHDK and CDR2 SYGVNS. Trimming removed 3 bases from V and 8 bases from J; junction bases left unmatched: 9. This CDR3 region has 17 residues. CDR3 loop: CASSDKRLAGGRDEQFF. CDR3 nucleotides: TGTGCCAGCAGTGATAAGAGACTAGCGGGGGGGCGGGATGAGCAGTTCTTC. Combining the CDR3 with reference TRBV25-1 and TRBJ2-1 gives the whole variable domain EADIYQTPRYLVIGTGKKITLECSQTMGHDKMYWYQQDPGMELHLIHYSYGVNSTEKGDLSSESTVSRIRTEHFPLTLESARPSHTSQYLCASSDKRLAGGRDEQFFGPGTRLTVL.

This clonotype was recorded at least ten times. This chain connects TRBV4-1 to TRBJ2-1, with D possibly matching TRBD2 (6 bases). This CDR3 spans 13 amino acids. Germline V gene sequence: CDR1 MGHRA, CDR2 YSYEKL. The V and J ends lost 0 bases and 15 bases respectively, with 15 bases between them. The CDR3 reads CASSQDRGTPLFF. The CDR3, as DNA: TGCGCCAGCAGCCAAGATCGGGGGACCCCCCTGTTCTTC.

This clonotype was observed at least ten times. CDR3 residues: CASSHPATGANTGELFF. The CDR3 bases are TGTGCCAGCAGTCATCCGGCGACAGGGGCGAACACCGGGGAGCTGTTTTTT. This rearrangement joins TRBV27 to TRBJ2-2, with TRBD1 matching over 8 bases. Germline V gene sequence: CDR1 MNHEY, CDR2 SMNVEV (reference sequence). The ends lost 5 bases at V and 0 bases at J; junction bases unmatched: 8. This CDR3 region has 17 residues.

J is TRBJ2-5 and V is TRBV4-1; D remains unclear. Germline V gene data show CDR1 as MGHRA and CDR2 as YSYEKL. The CDR3 spans 13 residues. V shed 1 base and J shed 1 base, with 4 bases lying between them. Here the CDR3 DNA reads TGCGCCAGCAGCCAAGCCCCCCAAGAGACCCAGTACTTC. Its protein is CASSQAPQETQYF.

The chain has TRBV20-1 and TRBJ2-7, with a weak D call TRBD2 (5 bases). CDR3 size: 15 residues. Per germline, CDR1 DFQATT and CDR2 SNEGSKA (reference sequence). V was trimmed by 0 bases and J by 0 bases, leaving 12 bases between them. CDR3 sequence reads: CSARDVGLNSYEQYF. CDR3 bases: TGCAGTGCTAGAGATGTCGGACTCAACTCCTACGAGCAGTACTTC.

The CDR3 reads CASTSTNTSRPAGGRETQYF. In DNA form, the CDR3 reads TGTGCCAGCACCTCGACTAACACCTCCAGACCAGCGGGAGGGAGAGAGACCCAGTACTTC. The gene calls are TRBV21-1 and TRBJ2-5; the D segment call TRBD2 is taken from the table without a DNA check. TRBV21-1 constitutes a pseudogene. CDR3 length: 20 amino acids.

This sequence joins TRBV29-1 and TRBJ1-2, with D uncertain. Germline lookup yields CDR1 SQVTM and CDR2 ANQGSEA. Trimming took 3 bases from V and 4 from J, leaving 12 bases between them. This CDR3 spans 13 amino acids. CDR3 region: CSVDLREGYGYTF. The CDR3 DNA sequence: TGCAGCGTTGATCTACGGGAAGGCTATGGCTACACCTTC.

This clonotype has ten or more counts. The chain carries TRBV7-7 and TRBJ2-1; D may be TRBD1 (5 bases). The CDR3 is 15 amino acids. Between the trimmed V and J ends, which lost 1 base and 4 bases, there was a span of 11 bases. Germline-derived CDR1 and CDR2 are SSHAT and FNYEAQ (reference sequence). CDR3 DNA: TGTGCCAGCAGCTTAGGAGACAGACCTTACAATGAGCAGTTCTTC. Protein: CASSLGDRPYNEQFF.

This clonotype appeared a few times. DNA for the CDR3: TGCGCCAGCAGCCTTCGGACGTACAATGAGCAGTTCTTC. Its protein is CASSLRTYNEQFF. This chain uses TRBV5-1 with TRBJ2-1; D unresolved. CDR1 and CDR2 from the germline V gene are SGHRS and YFSETQ. V gave up 4 bases and J gave up 4 bases, with 9 bases separating them. The CDR3 consists of 13 residues.

In its sample, this clonotype was seen a few times. V gene TRBV7-8 combines with J gene TRBJ2-5, with D possibly matching TRBD1 (5 bases). The CDR3 runs 13 residues. Germline assignment: CDR1 SGHVS and CDR2 FQNEAQ. V lost 5 bases and J lost 5, with 12 bases in between. CDR3 amino acids: CASSPGPVETQYF. The DNA for the CDR3 is TGTGCCAGCAGCCCAGGGCCAGTGGAGACCCAGTACTTC.

The chain uses TRBV20-1 and TRBJ2-5, with 8 bases matching TRBD2. Germline lookup yields CDR1 DFQATT and CDR2 SNEGSKA (reference sequence). There are 15 residues in the CDR3. V dropped 6 bases and J dropped 1; count of bases not matched to a gene: 10. The chain's CDR3 is CSAQRSAGAQETQYF. In DNA form, the CDR3 reads TGCAGTGCCCAGAGGTCAGCGGGGGCCCAAGAGACCCAGTACTTC.

This clonotype has only a few counts. The V gene is TRBV18, the J gene TRBJ1-4; possible D gene TRBD1, 5 bases. The V gene lost 6 bases and the J gene lost 3 bases, with 14 bases spanning the gap. The CDR3 covers 15 residues. CDR1 KGHSH and CDR2 LQKENI come from the germline V gene. CDR3: CASSPDQGANEKLFF. CDR3 sequence (DNA): TGTGCCAGCTCCCCCGACCAGGGAGCTAATGAAAAACTGTTTTTT.

This clonotype was seen only a few times. The chain joins TRBV5-1 to TRBJ2-7; possibly TRBD2 for D (5 bases). CDR3 size: 14 residues. Per the germline V gene, CDR1 is SGHRS and CDR2 is YFSETQ. Trimming left V 2 bases short and J 1 base short, with 10 bases between. CDR3 sequence reads: CASSFNRGSYEQYF. CDR3 coding DNA: TGCGCCAGCAGCTTTAATCGGGGTTCCTACGAGCAGTACTTC. Full variable domain (missing parts from reference TRBV5-1 and TRBJ2-7): KAGVTQTPRYLIKTRGQQVTLSCSPISGHRSVSWYQQTPGQGLQFLFEYFSETQRNKGNFPGRFSGRQFSNSRSEMNVSTLELGDSALYLCASSFNRGSYEQYFGPGTRLTVT.

This clonotype was observed a few times. The chain couples TRBV27 to TRBJ1-6, with 8 bases lining up with TRBD1. The junction had 7 bases not matched to a gene; V was cut back by 8 bases and J by 7 bases. This CDR3 spans 14 amino acids. The germline V gene encodes CDR1 MNHEY and CDR2 SMNVEV (reference sequence). The CDR3 DNA reads TGTGCCAGCCGACAGACAGGGGCGAATTCACCCCTCCACTTT. It codes for CASRQTGANSPLHF.

This clonotype was counted a few times. The chain carries TRBV12-3 or TRBV12-4 and TRBJ2-6; 8 positions agree with TRBD2. The CDR3 consists of 19 residues. The trim removed 0 bases at V and 0 bases at J, leaving 7 bases unmatched. CDR3 protein: CASSLALVAGNSGANVLTF. As DNA, the CDR3 is TGTGCCAGCAGTTTAGCGTTGGTAGCGGGGAACTCTGGGGCCAACGTCCTGACTTTC.

The chain links TRBV20-1 to TRBJ2-1, with TRBD2 identical over 10 bases. CDR3 length equals 16 residues. Germline V gene sequence: CDR1 DFQATT, CDR2 SNEGSKA (reference sequence). After removal of 5 bases from V and 2 bases from J, the junction contained 9 bases not matched to a gene. CDR3 nucleotide sequence: TGCAGTGCTCAAAGGACTAGCGGCAACACCTACAATGAGCAGTTCTTC. It yields the protein CSAQRTSGNTYNEQFF.

This clonotype was seen only a few times. The genes are TRBV4-1 and TRBJ2-5; the D gene is possibly TRBD1 (6 bases). V was shortened by 1 base and J by 9 bases, with 21 bases between the two germline ends. The germline V gene encodes CDR1 MGHRA and CDR2 YSYEKL. The CDR3 consists of 16 residues. The CDR3 sequence is CASSQGLAGARVAQYF. In DNA, the CDR3 is TGCGCCAGCAGCCAAGGTCTGGCAGGGGCCAGGGTGGCCCAGTACTTC.

This clonotype was counted only a few times. This chain uses TRBV5-1 with TRBJ2-5, with D possibly TRBD1 on 5 matching bases. The CDR3 spans 14 residues. Germline lookup yields CDR1 SGHRS and CDR2 YFSETQ. Trimming removed 0 bases at V and 5 bases at J, with 11 bases between. The CDR3 nucleotides read TGCGCCAGCAGCTTGGAAGGCAGGGTGGAGACCCAGTACTTC. Translated, it gives CASSLEGRVETQYF.

This chain links TRBV10-3 with TRBJ2-7, with TRBD1 matching over 7 bases. This CDR3 has 13 amino acids. Looked up from germline, CDR1 is ENHRY and CDR2 is SYGVKD. J was trimmed by 3 bases and V by 7 bases; bases with no gene match: 6. The CDR3 DNA follows: TGTGCCATCAAGAAGACAGGGAACTACGAGCAGTACTTC. Translated, it gives CAIKKTGNYEQYF.

This clonotype was seen a few times. The chain couples TRBV5-1 to TRBJ2-1; tentative D call: TRBD1 (5 bases). Germline V gene sequence: CDR1 SGHRS, CDR2 YFSETQ. This CDR3 has 16 residues. V was shortened by 2 bases and J by 6 bases, with 18 bases between the two germline ends. The CDR3 bases are TGCGCCAGCAGCTTTATGGGCAGGGTAGGCCGCAATGAGCAGTTCTTC. It yields the protein CASSFMGRVGRNEQFF.

This clonotype was seen more than once but under ten times. The rearrangement uses TRBV24-1 and TRBJ2-1; possible D gene TRBD2, 7 bases. This CDR3 contains 16 residues. The ends were cut back, 2 bases at V and 3 bases at J, with 13 bases in the middle. Germline CDR1 is KGHDR and CDR2 is SFDVKD. The CDR3 spells CATSDSRGGNYNEQFF. CDR3 coding DNA: TGTGCCACCAGTGATTCCAGGGGAGGGAACTACAATGAGCAGTTCTTC.